The 29 T cell receptor beta chains below all came from one sample that was sequenced in a study of cytomegalovirus exposure and HLA in healthy donors. The study ran its PCR with 60 Vbeta and 13 Jbeta primers. Assay: immunoSEQ multiplex PCR; the TCRdb copy retains only in-frame clones and omits some. The repertoire holds roughly 150,000 clones, with 75% to 80% as singletons. Material: PBMCs. The receptors come from a male donor in good health and CMV-seronegative.

This clone was picked up one time. The J gene is TRBJ2-3, the V gene TRBV6-5, with D possibly TRBD1 on 6 matching bases. Germline V gives CDR1 MNHEY, CDR2 SVGAGI. The CDR3 sequence is 15 residues long. V was clipped by 4 bases and J by 5 bases, with 16 bases between them. The DNA of the CDR3 is TGTGCCAGCAGTTTAGGTGGGGGCCCCCGAGATACGCAGTATTTT. This gives the protein CASSLGGGPRDTQYF.

This rearrangement joins TRBV5-1 to TRBJ1-1, with D perhaps matching TRBD1 (5 bases). The V end was cut by 0 bases, the J end by 4 bases, with 10 bases between. This CDR3 region has 14 residues. Germline V gene data show CDR1 as SGHRS and CDR2 as YFSETQ. CDR3 residues: CASSLDGGTTEAFF. The CDR3 nucleotides are TGCGCCAGCAGCTTGGATGGGGGGACCACTGAAGCTTTCTTT.

The chain employs TRBV13 and TRBJ1-2; 7 bases align to TRBD1. There are 17 residues in the CDR3. Germline-derived CDR1 and CDR2 are PRHDT and FYEKMQ (reference sequence). With V trimmed by 2 bases and J by 4 bases, 13 bases remained unmatched. This CDR3 is CASSLLSDRVSGYGYTF. The CDR3, as DNA: TGTGCCAGCAGCTTACTTAGCGACAGGGTTTCGGGCTATGGCTACACCTTC.

This chain links TRBV7-8 with TRBJ2-7; 7 bases are shared with TRBD1. The CDR3 has 14 amino acids. Trimming at V came to 3 bases and at J to 4 bases, leaving 6 bases not matched to a gene. Per germline, CDR1 SGHVS and CDR2 FQNEAQ. The CDR3 bases are TGTGCCAGCAGCTTGCCAGGGGGTAGTTACGAGCAGTACTTC. It translates to CASSLPGGSYEQYF.

The sample holds one count of this clone. The rearrangement uses TRBV11-3 and TRBJ1-5, with 8 positions matching TRBD1. After removal of 6 bases from V and 0 bases from J, the junction contained 19 bases not matched to a gene. Germline assignment: CDR1 SGHNT and CDR2 YENEEA. The CDR3 covers 20 residues. The CDR3 DNA follows: TGTGCCAGCAGTCCTTGGACAGGGAGAAAAACTCTTATTAGCAATCAGCCCCAGCATTTT. This encodes CASSPWTGRKTLISNQPQHF. Supplemented by reference TRBV11-3 and TRBJ1-5, the full variable domain reads EAGVVQSPRYKIIEKKQPVAFWCNPISGHNTLYWYLQNLGQGPELLIRYENEEAVDDSQLPKDRFSAERLKGVDSTLKIQPAELGDSAVYLCASSPWTGRKTLISNQPQHFGDGTRLSIL.

The J gene is TRBJ1-1, the V gene TRBV4-2, with 9 bases aligning to TRBD1. The junction had 7 bases not matched to a gene; V was cut back by 3 bases and J by 5 bases. Germline CDR1 LGHNA, CDR2 YNFKEQ. This CDR3 spans 15 amino acids. The CDR3 protein is CASSHRNRGRTEAFF. The CDR3 DNA is TGTGCCAGCAGCCACCGAAACAGGGGGCGGACTGAAGCTTTCTTT.

The chain links TRBV6-5 to TRBJ2-1, with a possible D match to TRBD1 (6 bases). CDR3 length: 16 amino acids. Per germline, CDR1 MNHEY and CDR2 SVGAGI. V gave up 4 bases and J gave up 5 bases, with 18 bases separating them. CDR3 region: CASSSSRDTGNNEQFF. The DNA of the CDR3 is TGTGCCAGCAGTTCGTCCCGGGACACCGGAAACAATGAGCAGTTCTTC.

V and J are TRBV7-3 and TRBJ2-1; 14 positions agree with TRBD2. The CDR3 is 16 residues long. Germline assignment: CDR1 SGHTA and CDR2 FQGTGA. V was clipped by 2 bases and J by 7 bases; unmatched bases: 4. The CDR3 reads CASSLGGTSGGNEQFF. CDR3 sequence (DNA): TGTGCCAGCAGCTTAGGGGGGACTAGCGGGGGAAATGAGCAGTTCTTC.

The V call is TRBV11-3, the J call TRBJ2-5; 9 bases map to TRBD1. CDR1 is SGHNT, CDR2 YENEEA, per germline. The V and J ends lost 5 bases and 4 bases, in that order; junction bases with no gene match: 2. This CDR3 comprises 13 residues. CDR3 protein: CASSTTGGETQYF. DNA for the CDR3: TGTGCCAGCAGCACGACAGGGGGAGAGACCCAGTACTTC.

The genes are TRBV9 and TRBJ2-6, with 10 bases fitting TRBD2. This CDR3 spans 18 amino acids. Germline CDR1 reads SGDLS; CDR2 reads YYNGEE. V gave up 4 bases and J gave up 0 bases; unmatched junction bases: 7. Here the CDR3 DNA reads TGTGCCAGCAGCCCAGGGGCTAGCGGGAGCTCTGGGGCCAACGTCCTGACTTTC. Its translation: CASSPGASGSSGANVLTF.

The chain uses TRBV5-8 and TRBJ1-1; 7 bases align to TRBD1. The CDR3 length is 14 residues. Germline-derived CDR1 and CDR2 are SGHTS and YDEGEE. The V and J ends lost 4 bases and 3 bases, in that order; junction bases with no gene match: 6. The CDR3 sequence: CASSLQGIDTEAFF. DNA of the CDR3: TGTGCCAGCAGCCTACAGGGGATCGACACTGAAGCTTTCTTT.

CDR3 protein: CASSLREGAVTGELFF. In DNA form, the CDR3 reads TGTGCCAGTAGTCTCCGGGAGGGGGCGGTTACCGGGGAGCTGTTTTTT. This rearrangement joins TRBV19 to TRBJ2-2; maybe TRBD2 (8 bases). Per the germline V gene, CDR1 is LNHDA and CDR2 is SQIVND (reference sequence). This CDR3 is built from 16 residues. The germline V and J ends were trimmed by 5 bases and 5 bases, with 18 bases remaining between them. Drawing the rest from reference TRBV19 and TRBJ2-2, the complete variable domain is DGGITQSPKYLFRKEGQNVTLSCEQNLNHDAMYWYRQDPGQGLRLIYYSQIVNDFQKGDIAEGYSVSREKKESFPLTVTSAQKNPTAFYLCASSLREGAVTGELFFGEGSRLTVL.

This sequence joins TRBV7-9 and TRBJ2-3; 10 positions match TRBD2. The CDR3 consists of 16 residues. Germline loops: CDR1 SEHNR, CDR2 FQNEAQ (reference sequence). The V and J ends lost 3 bases and 2 bases, in that order; junction bases with no gene match: 5. This chain's CDR3 is CASSFGLAESTDTQYF. Here the CDR3 DNA reads TGTGCCAGCAGCTTTGGACTAGCGGAATCCACAGATACGCAGTATTTT.

The chain recombines TRBV9 with TRBJ2-2; D may be TRBD2 (6 bases). The CDR3 loop spans 17 amino acids. Germline loops: CDR1 SGDLS, CDR2 YYNGEE. With 2 bases removed from V and 1 base from J, the gap between germline ends came to 15 bases. The CDR3 is CASSVPLASENTGELFF. The DNA of the CDR3 is TGTGCCAGCAGCGTCCCCTTGGCTAGCGAGAACACCGGGGAGCTGTTTTTT.

The gene calls are TRBV9 and TRBJ2-5; a weak D match, TRBD1 (7 bases). Germline CDR1 reads SGDLS; CDR2 reads YYNGEE. Trimming took 3 bases from V and 1 from J, leaving 13 bases between them. This CDR3 region has 15 residues. CDR3: CASSGGTVAQETQYF. As DNA, the CDR3 is TGTGCCAGCAGCGGCGGGACAGTCGCCCAAGAGACCCAGTACTTC. Together with reference TRBV9 and TRBJ2-5, the CDR3 gives the full variable domain: DSGVTQTPKHLITATGQRVTLRCSPRSGDLSVYWYQQSLDQGLQFLIQYYNGEERAKGNILERFSAQQFPDLHSELNLSSLELGDSALYFCASSGGTVAQETQYFGPGTRLLVL.

The rearrangement joins TRBV11-1 to TRBJ2-7, with no clear D. V dropped 6 bases and J dropped 0 bases, with 9 bases sitting between them. The CDR3 loop spans 13 amino acids. Germline V gene data show CDR1 as SGHAT and CDR2 as FQDESV (reference sequence). CDR3 nucleotide sequence: TGTGCCAGCAGTCTACAGACCTCCTACGAGCAGTACTTC. Translation gives CASSLQTSYEQYF.

This chain links TRBV5-1 with TRBJ2-3; the match to TRBD2 covers 11 bases. This CDR3 is 19 amino acids long. Germline V gives CDR1 SGHRS, CDR2 YFSETQ. Unmatched junction bases numbered 12, after V lost 1 base and J lost 2 bases. This CDR3 reads CASSLLPPTSGGSTDTQYF. The DNA of the CDR3 is TGCGCCAGCAGCTTGCTGCCCCCAACTAGCGGGGGCTCCACAGATACGCAGTATTTT.

The chain uses TRBV5-8 and TRBJ2-7; possibly TRBD1 for D (5 bases). This CDR3 is 17 amino acids long. Trimming took off 0 bases at V and 1 base at J, with 17 bases between the two ends. Germline CDR1 is SGHTS and CDR2 is YDEGEE. The CDR3 nucleotides are TGTGCCAGCAGCTTGGGTGGTGGGCAGGGAAAATCCTACGAGCAGTACTTC. It is translated as CASSLGGGQGKSYEQYF. Full variable domain (missing parts from reference TRBV5-8 and TRBJ2-7): EAGVTQSPTHLIKTRGQQATLRCSPISGHTSVYWYQQALGLGLQFLLWYDEGEERNRGNFPPRFSGRQFPNYSSELNVNALELEDSALYLCASSLGGGQGKSYEQYFGPGTRLTVT.

The gene calls are TRBV19 and TRBJ2-3, with D possibly TRBD1 on 6 matching bases. Germline V gene data show CDR1 as LNHDA and CDR2 as SQIVND (reference sequence). V lost 6 bases and J lost 5, with 18 bases in between. The CDR3 is 15 residues long. The CDR3 DNA follows: TGTGCCAGTAGACCGGGGCAAAAGGGGGAAGATACGCAGTATTTT. Amino acid sequence: CASRPGQKGEDTQYF.

This chain joins TRBV7-6 and TRBJ1-3, with 8 bases matching TRBD1. CDR1 is SGHVS and CDR2 is FNYEAQ in the germline V gene. The V segment lost 1 base and the J segment 0 bases; nucleotides outside the gene matches: 8. This CDR3 has 18 amino acids. CDR3 in amino acids: CASSLVGTGLSSGNTIYF. The DNA for the CDR3 is TGTGCCAGCAGCTTAGTAGGGACAGGTCTCTCCTCTGGAAACACCATATATTTT. Drawing the rest from reference TRBV7-6 and TRBJ1-3, the complete variable domain is GAGVSQSPRYKVTKRGQDVALRCDPISGHVSLYWYRQALGQGPEFLTYFNYEAQQDKSGLPNDRFSAERPEGSISTLTIQRTEQRDSAMYRCASSLVGTGLSSGNTIYFGEGSWLTVV.

The rearrangement uses TRBV27 and TRBJ2-7; 9 bases are shared with TRBD1. CDR1 is MNHEY, CDR2 SMNVEV, per germline (reference sequence). V dropped 2 bases and J dropped 1; count of bases not matched to a gene: 0. The CDR3 is 14 amino acids. In nucleotides, the CDR3 is TGTGCCAGCAGTTTAGGGACAGGGTCCTACGAGCAGTACTTC. It specifies CASSLGTGSYEQYF.

The DNA for the CDR3 is TGTGCCAGCAGCGAGGGACTAGCTAGCTCCTACGAGCAGTACTTC. It is translated as CASSEGLASSYEQYF. The chain employs TRBV2 and TRBJ2-7; TRBD2 agrees at 9 bases. V dropped 6 bases and J dropped 0; count of bases not matched to a gene: 6. The CDR3 has 15 amino acids. Germline V gene sequence: CDR1 SNHLY, CDR2 FYNNEI.

This clone was observed a few times. The chain couples TRBV9 to TRBJ2-7; the match to TRBD2 covers 9 bases. The CDR3 contains 18 residues. Looked up from germline, CDR1 is SGDLS and CDR2 is YYNGEE. V shed 1 base, J shed 5 bases, and the junction held 16 bases outside the gene matches. Here the CDR3 reads CASSVQGSIAGALDEQYF. The CDR3 coding sequence is TGTGCCAGCAGCGTACAGGGGTCGATAGCGGGGGCCCTCGACGAGCAGTACTTC.

This rearrangement joins TRBV7-2 to TRBJ2-7; weak D call: TRBD2 (5 bases). The CDR3 is 16 residues long. Trimming stripped 5 bases from V and 1 base from J, with 18 bases between. Germline loops: CDR1 SGHTA, CDR2 FQGNSA. The CDR3 here is CASSPKGAVGSYEQYF. The CDR3, as DNA: TGTGCCAGCAGCCCCAAGGGAGCAGTCGGGTCCTACGAGCAGTACTTC.

This sequence joins TRBV6-1 and TRBJ2-1; D remains unclear. Germline loops: CDR1 MNHNS, CDR2 SASEGT. The V gene lost 5 bases and the J gene lost 8 bases, with 7 bases spanning the gap. The CDR3 contains 11 residues. The CDR3 here is CASSSADEQFF. The DNA for the CDR3 is TGTGCCAGCAGTAGCGCCGATGAGCAGTTCTTC.

The V call is TRBV7-9, the J call TRBJ2-1; TRBD2 matches 7 bases. Germline V gene data show CDR1 as SEHNR and CDR2 as FQNEAQ (reference sequence). CDR3 length equals 16 residues. V shed 2 bases, J shed 3 bases, and the junction held 7 bases outside the gene matches. CDR3 amino acids: CASSLSRAGLYNEQFF. The DNA for the CDR3 is TGTGCCAGCAGCTTATCAAGAGCGGGACTCTACAATGAGCAGTTCTTC.

To note about this clone: One end of the junction varies from germline; a read error may be responsible. CDR3 in DNA: TGTGCTAGCAGCTTAGCGGAGGGGAGGGTTAACTATGGCTACACCTTC. Protein: CASSLAEGRVNYGYTF. The chain carries TRBV7-7 and TRBJ1-2; D might be TRBD1 (5 bases). The germline V gene encodes CDR1 SSHAT and CDR2 FNYEAQ (reference sequence). This CDR3 region has 16 residues.

The V call is TRBV2, the J call TRBJ1-5; D gene unclear. The V gene's germline CDR1 is SNHLY and CDR2 FYNNEI. V was clipped by 8 bases and J by 1 base, with 9 bases between them. This CDR3 contains 13 residues. The CDR3 DNA reads TGTGCCAGCTTAGGAGGCAGCAATCAGCCCCAGCATTTT. Translated: CASLGGSNQPQHF.

V is TRBV6-5 and J is TRBJ2-5; a weak D match, TRBD1 (6 bases). Germline loops: CDR1 MNHEY, CDR2 SVGAGI. V was pared by 5 bases and J by 7 bases, with 14 bases between. This CDR3 comprises 13 residues. For the CDR3, the DNA is TGTGCCAGCAGTAATCCAGGGGCAGGGACCCAGTACTTC. Protein: CASSNPGAGTQYF.